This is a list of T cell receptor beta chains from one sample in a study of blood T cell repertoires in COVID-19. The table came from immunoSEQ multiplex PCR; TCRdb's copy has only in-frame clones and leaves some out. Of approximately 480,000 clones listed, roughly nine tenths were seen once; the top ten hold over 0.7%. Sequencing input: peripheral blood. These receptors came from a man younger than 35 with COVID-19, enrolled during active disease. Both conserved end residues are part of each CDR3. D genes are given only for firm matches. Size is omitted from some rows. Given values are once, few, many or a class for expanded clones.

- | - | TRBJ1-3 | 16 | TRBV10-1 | CASSESYGSSGNTIYF | TGCGCCAGCAGTGAGTCGTACGGGTCCTCTGGAAACACCATATATTTT
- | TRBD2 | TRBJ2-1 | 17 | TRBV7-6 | CASSSAIGAGEGNEQFF | TGTGCCAGCAGCTCCGCCATAGGAGCGGGGGAGGGGAATGAGCAGTTCTTC
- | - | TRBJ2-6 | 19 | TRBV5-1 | CASSSSGVFYQSGANVLTF | TGCGCCAGCAGCTCGTCGGGAGTCTTCTATCAGTCTGGGGCCAACGTCCTGACTTTC
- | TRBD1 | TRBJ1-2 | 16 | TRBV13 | CASSLGRGQGAIGYTF | TGTGCCAGCAGCTTAGGAAGGGGACAGGGGGCGATAGGCTACACCTTC
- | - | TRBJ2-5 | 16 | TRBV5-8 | CASSFPLRTDQETQYF | TGTGCCAGCAGCTTCCCCCTGCGGACAGACCAAGAGACCCAGTACTTC
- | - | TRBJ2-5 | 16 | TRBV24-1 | CATGEYSGGGKETQYF | TGTGCCACAGGAGAATACAGTGGGGGAGGCAAAGAGACCCAGTACTTC
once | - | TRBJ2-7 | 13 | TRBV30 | CAWNGGSLYEQYF | TGTGCCTGGAATGGCGGAAGTCTCTACGAGCAGTACTTC
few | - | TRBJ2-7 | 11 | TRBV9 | CASSREHEQYF | TGTGCCAGCTCCCGGGAGCACGAGCAGTACTTC
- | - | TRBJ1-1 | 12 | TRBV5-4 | CASKGENTEAFF | TGTGCCAGCAAGGGGGAAAACACTGAAGCTTTCTTT
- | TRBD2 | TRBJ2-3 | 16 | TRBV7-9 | CASSFRGLAQGDTQYF | TGTGCCAGCAGCTTTCGGGGACTAGCGCAAGGAGATACGCAGTATTTT
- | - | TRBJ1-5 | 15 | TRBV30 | CAWSDRGEVSQPQHF | TGTGCCTGGAGTGATCGGGGGGAAGTTAGTCAGCCCCAGCATTTT
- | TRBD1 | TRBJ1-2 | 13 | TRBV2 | CASRTGPTGGYTF | TGTGCCAGCAGGACAGGGCCCACCGGGGGCTACACCTTC
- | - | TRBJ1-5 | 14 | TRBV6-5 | CASSTGGVGQPQHF | TGTGCCAGCAGCACGGGGGGGGTGGGTCAGCCCCAGCATTTT
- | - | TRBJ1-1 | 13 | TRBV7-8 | CASSLGGVTEAFF | TGTGCCAGCAGCTTAGGGGGGGTCACTGAAGCTTTCTTT
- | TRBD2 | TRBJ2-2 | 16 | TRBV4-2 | CASSQDPGGFAGELFF | TGTGCCAGCAGCCAAGATCCGGGGGGATTCGCCGGGGAGCTGTTTTTT
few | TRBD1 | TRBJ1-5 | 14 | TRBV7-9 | CASSPDRGNQPQHF | TGTGCCAGCAGCCCCGACAGGGGCAATCAGCCCCAGCATTTT
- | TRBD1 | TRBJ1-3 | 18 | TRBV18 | CASAVGGTALSSGNTIYF | TGTGCCAGCGCCGTAGGGGGGACAGCCCTGAGCTCTGGAAACACCATATATTTT
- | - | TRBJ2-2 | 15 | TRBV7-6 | CASSLGGPGTGELFF | TGTGCCAGCAGCTTGGGGGGTCCTGGTACCGGGGAGCTGTTTTTT
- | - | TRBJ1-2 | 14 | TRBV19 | CASSMESGFYGYTF | TGTGCCAGTAGTATGGAGAGTGGGTTCTATGGCTACACCTTC
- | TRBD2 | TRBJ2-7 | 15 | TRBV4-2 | CASSQGTSGSREQYF | TGTGCCAGCAGCCAGGGGACTAGCGGGAGTCGGGAGCAGTACTTC
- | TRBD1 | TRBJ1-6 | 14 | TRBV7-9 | CASSLGQGVSPLHF | TGTGCCAGCAGCTTAGGACAGGGGGTTTCACCCCTCCACTTT
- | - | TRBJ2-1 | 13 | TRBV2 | CASSRTTYNEQFF | TGTGCCAGCAGTCGGACTACCTACAATGAGCAGTTCTTC
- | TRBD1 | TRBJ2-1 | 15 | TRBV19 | CASSDRGDRGEEQFF | TGTGCCAGTAGTGATAGGGGGGACAGGGGAGAGGAGCAGTTCTTC
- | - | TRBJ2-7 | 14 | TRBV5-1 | CASSLERGGHEQYF | TGCGCCAGCAGCTTGGAACGCGGAGGTCACGAGCAGTACTTC
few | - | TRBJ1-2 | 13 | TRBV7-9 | CASSKPGPYGYTF | TGTGCCAGCAGTAAGCCAGGGCCCTATGGCTACACCTTC
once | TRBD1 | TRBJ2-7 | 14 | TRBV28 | CASSLDRVIGEQYF | TGTGCCAGCAGTCTGGACAGGGTAATAGGTGAGCAGTACTTC
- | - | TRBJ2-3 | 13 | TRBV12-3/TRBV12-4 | CASSFPSTDTQYF | TGTGCCAGCAGTTTTCCTAGCACAGATACGCAGTATTTT
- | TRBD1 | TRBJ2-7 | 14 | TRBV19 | CASRRQGTSYEQYF | TGTGCCAGTAGGCGACAGGGAACTTCCTACGAGCAGTACTTC
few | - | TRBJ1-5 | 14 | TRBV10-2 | CASSPQKSNQPQHF | TGCGCCAGCAGTCCTCAGAAAAGCAATCAGCCCCAGCATTTT
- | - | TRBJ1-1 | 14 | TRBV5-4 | CASSLRQSGAEAFF | TGTGCCAGCAGCCTTAGACAGTCGGGCGCTGAAGCTTTCTTT
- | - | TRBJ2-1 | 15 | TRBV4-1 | CASSQVEGGYNEQFF | TGCGCCAGCAGCCAAGTGGAGGGGGGGTACAATGAGCAGTTCTTC
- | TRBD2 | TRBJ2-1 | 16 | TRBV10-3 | CAIRTGEAGEGNEQFF | TGTGCCATCAGGACGGGGGAGGCGGGAGAGGGAAATGAGCAGTTCTTC
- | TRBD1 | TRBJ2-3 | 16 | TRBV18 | CASSPPEGASTDTQYF | TGTGCCAGCTCACCCCCAGAGGGGGCTAGCACAGATACGCAGTATTTT
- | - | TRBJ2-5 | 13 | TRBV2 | CASGGGFGETQYF | TGTGCCAGCGGAGGGGGCTTCGGAGAGACCCAGTACTTC
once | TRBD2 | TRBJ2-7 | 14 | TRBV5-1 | CASSDPGRGDEQYF | TGCGCCAGCAGCGATCCGGGGAGGGGAGACGAGCAGTACTTC
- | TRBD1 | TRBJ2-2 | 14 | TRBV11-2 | CASSHYRGTGELFF | TGTGCCAGCAGTCACTACAGGGGCACCGGGGAGCTGTTTTTT
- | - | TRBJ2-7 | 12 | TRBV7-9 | CASSSDNYEQYF | TGTGCCAGCAGCTCCGACAACTACGAGCAGTACTTC
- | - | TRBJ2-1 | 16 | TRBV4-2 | CASSQDPSRLYNEQFF | TGTGCCAGCAGCCAAGATCCTTCGCGACTTTACAATGAGCAGTTCTTC
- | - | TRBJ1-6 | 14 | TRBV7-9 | CASSVDRNNSPLHF | TGTGCCAGCAGCGTCGACAGAAATAATTCACCCCTCCACTTT
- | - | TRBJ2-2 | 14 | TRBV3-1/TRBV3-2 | CASSQDTSGGELFF | TGTGCCAGCAGCCAAGACACGAGCGGGGGGGAGCTGTTTTTT
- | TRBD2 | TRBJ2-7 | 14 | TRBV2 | CATSRTSGNYEQYF | TGTGCCACGTCAAGGACTAGCGGGAACTACGAGCAGTACTTC
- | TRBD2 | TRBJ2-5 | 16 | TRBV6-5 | CASSFGLAGGGETQYF | TGTGCCAGCAGTTTTGGACTAGCGGGAGGAGGAGAGACCCAGTACTTC
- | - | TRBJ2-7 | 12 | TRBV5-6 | CASSFLSSEQYF | TGTGCCAGCAGTTTTCTTAGCTCCGAGCAGTACTTC
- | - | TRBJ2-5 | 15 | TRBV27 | CASSLSYRAQETQYF | TGTGCCAGCAGTTTATCGTACAGAGCCCAAGAGACCCAGTACTTC
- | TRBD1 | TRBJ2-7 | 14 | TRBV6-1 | CASSDRTGLREQYF | TGTGCCAGCAGTGACCGGACAGGGTTGAGGGAGCAGTACTTC
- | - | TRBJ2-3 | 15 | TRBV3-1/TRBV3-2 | CASSLWTTSGDTQYF | TGTGCCAGCAGCCTCTGGACTACCTCGGGAGATACGCAGTATTTT
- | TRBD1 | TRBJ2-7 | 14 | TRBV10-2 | CASSATGLVYEQYF | TGCGCCAGCAGCGCGACAGGGCTCGTATACGAGCAGTACTTC
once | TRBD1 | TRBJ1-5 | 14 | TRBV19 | CASTPGQNLQPQHF | TGTGCCAGTACCCCGGGACAGAACTTACAGCCCCAGCATTTT
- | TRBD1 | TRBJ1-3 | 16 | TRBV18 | CASSPGQAGSGNTIYF | TGTGCCAGCTCACCCGGACAGGCGGGCTCTGGAAACACCATATATTTT
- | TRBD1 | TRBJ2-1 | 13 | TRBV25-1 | CAAGDRGLGEQFF | TGTGCCGCTGGGGACAGGGGATTGGGTGAGCAGTTCTTC
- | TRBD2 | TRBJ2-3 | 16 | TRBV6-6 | CASSLTSGGGTDTQYF | TGTGCCAGCAGCCTGACTAGCGGGGGGGGCACAGATACGCAGTATTTT
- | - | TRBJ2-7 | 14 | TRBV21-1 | CASIAGLAGTEQYF | TGTGCCAGCATAGCAGGCCTAGCGGGTACCGAGCAGTACTTC
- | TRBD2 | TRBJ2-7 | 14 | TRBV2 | CASRLSGSLDEQYF | TGTGCCAGCAGACTTAGCGGGAGTCTCGACGAGCAGTACTTC
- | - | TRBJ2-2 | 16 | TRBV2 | CASSDSGGANTGELFF | TGTGCCAGCAGTGATTCGGGGGGCGCGAACACCGGGGAGCTGTTTTTT
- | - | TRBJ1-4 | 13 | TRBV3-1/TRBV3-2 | CASSRGQNEKLFF | TGTGCCAGCAGCCGCGGGCAGAATGAAAAACTGTTTTTT
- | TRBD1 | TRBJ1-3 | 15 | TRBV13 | CASSPRQGSGNTIYF | TGTGCCAGCAGCCCGAGACAGGGGTCTGGAAACACCATATATTTT
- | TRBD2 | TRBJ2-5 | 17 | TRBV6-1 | CASSEVRASGSKETQYF | TGTGCCAGCAGTGAAGTTAGGGCTAGCGGGAGCAAAGAGACCCAGTACTTC
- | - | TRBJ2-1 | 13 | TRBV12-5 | CASGLKEFDEQFF | TGTGCTAGTGGTTTGAAGGAGTTCGATGAGCAGTTCTTC
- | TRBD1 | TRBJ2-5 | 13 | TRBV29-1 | CSVRGGPGMSQYF | TGCAGCGTGAGAGGGGGCCCCGGGATGTCCCAGTACTTC
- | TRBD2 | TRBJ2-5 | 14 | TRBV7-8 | CASSLGNLAGGSYF | TGTGCCAGCAGCTTAGGGAACCTAGCGGGAGGGTCCTACTTC